The rows below give T cell receptor beta chains drawn from one sample of a study of lymphopenia after photon versus proton radiotherapy. The data were produced by immunoSEQ multiplex PCR, yet TCRdb's version contains in-frame clones alone and is incomplete. Of some 14,000 clones listed, approximately 80% are singletons. Sequences were derived from peripheral blood, sampled from a patient treated with photon-based radiotherapy. The receptors stem from a man aged 50-60 years with gastric cancer. Each CDR3 is given without its conserved first and last residue. Size is stated for part of the rows, as once, few or many counts, or as a class when the clone is expanded.

size	J	V	CDR3
.	TRBJ1-3	TRBV2	ASSFEGSGNTIY
.	TRBJ2-2	TRBV5-1	ASKGGGELF
medium-sized	TRBJ1-3	TRBV11-3	ASSWDTGNTIY
few	TRBJ2-3	TRBV2	ASSEPFTDTQY
.	TRBJ1-1	TRBV7-2	ASSLAREAF
.	TRBJ1-1	TRBV11-2	ASSLGGVNTEAF
.	TRBJ2-2	TRBV5-1	ASSPTDRASGELF
.	TRBJ1-5	TRBV2	ASSEGGNQPQH
.	TRBJ2-1	TRBV18	ASSPYNNEQF
once	TRBJ1-1	TRBV10-3	AITRTGRAEAF
once	TRBJ2-1	TRBV7-6	ASSGRTGVGNEQF
.	TRBJ2-7	TRBV6-1	ASRPGQGLSYEQY
.	TRBJ2-5	TRBV5-5	ASSLDGETQY
.	TRBJ2-6	TRBV13	ASSLRTSGANVLT
.	TRBJ2-1	TRBV7-8	ASSLGQGGEQF
.	TRBJ1-5	TRBV27	ASSTRDNNQPQH
once	TRBJ2-5	TRBV19	ASSIAGITQETQY
.	TRBJ1-1	TRBV27	ASSFLGRYTEAF
.	TRBJ1-2	TRBV27	ASSFNAQGAYGYGYT
.	TRBJ1-6	TRBV6-4	ASSDSIAGNSPLH
.	TRBJ2-3	TRBV10-1	ASSGTEWDTQY
.	TRBJ1-2	TRBV30	AWEARGQGARYGYT
.	TRBJ2-5	TRBV5-1	ASSRGALKETQY
.	TRBJ1-1	TRBV2	ASRGPMLQGNTEAF
.	TRBJ1-1	TRBV19	ASSPQNMNTEAF
.	TRBJ2-3	TRBV7-8	ASSREGAGSDTQY
.	TRBJ2-5	TRBV14	ASSLGLARSYQETQY
once	TRBJ1-1	TRBV4-1	ASSQVENTEAF
.	TRBJ2-4	TRBV11-3	ASSPGGASGGPLAKNIQY
.	TRBJ1-3	TRBV30	AWSVLPGNTIY
.	TRBJ1-1	TRBV30	AWSVQLNTEAF
few	TRBJ1-2	TRBV13	ASSLGWTQNYGYT
.	TRBJ2-6	TRBV5-1	ASSLETGASGANVLT
.	TRBJ1-6	TRBV19	ASSISGTPNSPLH
.	TRBJ2-6	TRBV15	ATSRGNSGANVLT
once	TRBJ1-1	TRBV10-3	AIKTGAGVTEAF
.	TRBJ2-5	TRBV15	ATSRVAGKETQY
few	TRBJ1-5	TRBV7-8	ASSLSRDQPQH
once	TRBJ1-5	TRBV6-6	ASSYPGQGSNQPQH
.	TRBJ1-1	TRBV14	ASSQVTGRNTEAF
few	TRBJ2-1	TRBV9	ASSALAGGLSEQF
.	TRBJ2-6	TRBV9	ASSVGVGSGANVLT
.	TRBJ2-3	TRBV15	ATSKGGGGDTQY
.	TRBJ1-2	TRBV9	ASSVVPDPGGYT
few	TRBJ2-2	TRBV5-5	ASAPGDLRIGELF
.	TRBJ2-3	TRBV14	ASSITGLLQY
.	TRBJ2-3	TRBV4-3	ASSYSSGGLTDTQY
hyperexpanded	TRBJ1-1	TRBV5-6	ASSFRGFNTEAF
.	TRBJ2-1	TRBV5-5	ASSPGIYNEQF
.	TRBJ2-5	TRBV5-8	ASSLRGGRETQY